One and the same sample provided the 14 T cell receptor beta chains below, sequenced in a study of OX40 agonist ivuxolimab in advanced cancers. The assay was immunoSEQ multiplex PCR, and TCRdb's table has in-frame clones only and misses some. The data show 60,000 to 75,000 clones, around 85% seen once. Material: CD4+ or CD8+ T cells sorted from blood, obtained in a trial of the OX40 agonist ivuxolimab. The receptors here all came from an adult with an advanced solid tumor such as melanoma, head and neck, liver or kidney cancer.

This chain uses TRBV7-9 with TRBJ2-3; 9 bases agree with TRBD1. Germline-derived CDR1 and CDR2 are SEHNR and FQNEAQ (reference sequence). This CDR3 region has 18 residues. With V trimmed by 0 bases and J by 2 bases, 9 bases remained unmatched. CDR3 sequence: CASSLALGDRGFTDTQYF. In nucleotides, the CDR3 is TGTGCCAGCAGCTTAGCGTTAGGTGACAGGGGGTTCACAGATACGCAGTATTTT.

The gene calls are TRBV19 and TRBJ2-7; D is unclear. CDR1 and CDR2 from the germline V gene are LNHDA and SQIVND (reference sequence). The CDR3 runs to 12 residues. Trimming removed 5 bases at V and 2 bases at J, with 7 bases between. In nucleotides, the CDR3 is TGTGCCAGTAGTCCAGGAACCTACGAGCAGTACTTC. Its protein product is CASSPGTYEQYF.

The V call is TRBV7-9, the J call TRBJ1-6; perhaps TRBD1 as D (6 bases). Germline V gene data show CDR1 as SEHNR and CDR2 as FQNEAQ (reference sequence). The CDR3 loop spans 15 amino acids. The germline V and J ends were trimmed by 5 bases and 7 bases, with 15 bases remaining between them. CDR3 DNA sequence: TGTGCCAGCAGCCGAAAGGACAGCGGAAATTCACCCCTCCACTTT. This gives the protein CASSRKDSGNSPLHF.

This clone came up a few times. This chain uses TRBV7-2 with TRBJ1-6; the D gene is possibly TRBD1 (5 bases). CDR1 and CDR2 from the germline V gene are SGHTA and FQGNSA. This CDR3 spans 15 amino acids. Trimming pared 5 bases from V and 7 bases from J, leaving 15 bases between. The CDR3, as DNA: TGTGCCAGCAGCCAAGCCCGGGGCGCAAATTCACCCCTCCACTTT. This codes for CASSQARGANSPLHF.

V and J are TRBV7-2 and TRBJ2-7; 8 bases are a match to TRBD2. This CDR3 contains 15 residues. Germline-derived CDR1 and CDR2 are SGHTA and FQGNSA. With V trimmed by 1 base and J by 4 bases, 6 bases remained unmatched. CDR3 region: CASSLGSGDLYEQYF. CDR3 nucleotides: TGTGCCAGCAGCTTAGGTAGCGGGGATTTATACGAGCAGTACTTC.

J is TRBJ1-2 and V is TRBV6-5; perhaps TRBD1 as D (6 bases). The germline V and J ends were trimmed by 2 bases and 1 base, with 8 bases remaining between them. The germline gives CDR1 MNHEY, CDR2 SVGAGI. This CDR3 is built from 14 residues. CDR3 region: CASSYGQINYGYTF. CDR3 DNA sequence: TGTGCCAGCAGTTACGGACAGATTAACTATGGCTACACCTTC.

The chain recombines TRBV6-5 with TRBJ2-4; no clear D gene. Trimming cost V 0 bases and J 9 bases, with 18 bases left between them. There are 16 residues in the CDR3. Per germline, CDR1 MNHEY and CDR2 SVGAGI. The CDR3 sequence: CASSYSWQSQKGIQYF. The CDR3 DNA sequence: TGTGCCAGCAGTTACTCCTGGCAGAGTCAAAAAGGCATTCAGTACTTC.

This clone was seen just once. The chain couples TRBV23-1 to TRBJ2-6; D gene uncertain. TRBV23-1 is an open reading frame whose function is uncertain. V shed 5 bases and J shed 5 bases, with 22 bases lying between them. This CDR3 comprises 18 residues. The CDR3 loop reads CASSLILYAQSRANVLTF. In nucleotides, the CDR3 is TGCGCCAGCAGTTTAATACTGTACGCACAAAGTCGGGCCAACGTCCTGACTTTC.

V gene TRBV19 combines with J gene TRBJ1-2; D not certain. CDR1 and CDR2 from the germline V gene are LNHDA and SQIVND (reference sequence). CDR3 length: 13 residues. V was clipped by 0 bases and J by 7 bases, with 9 bases between them. The CDR3 sequence: CASSIERGGGYTF. CDR3 nucleotides: TGTGCCAGTAGTATAGAACGGGGAGGTGGCTACACCTTC.

This clone was recorded a few times. This chain joins TRBV7-5 and TRBJ2-5; the table's TRBD2 call for D was not verified on the DNA. TRBV7-5 is deemed a pseudogene. The CDR3 has 16 residues. CDR3 coding DNA: TGTGCCAGAAGCCGGAGTGGGCGGCGGGGCGTGGAGACCCAGTACTTC. Amino acid sequence: CARSRSGRRGVETQYF.

This chain links TRBV25-1 with TRBJ1-3; TRBD1 aligns across 8 bases. This CDR3 is built from 14 residues. Germline V lookup: CDR1 MGHDK, CDR2 SYGVNS. The J segment lost 2 bases and the V segment lost 3 bases, leaving 0 bases of the junction unmatched. The CDR3 region is CASSEDRAGNTIYF. CDR3 DNA: TGTGCCAGCAGTGAGGACAGGGCTGGAAACACCATATATTTT. Full variable domain (missing parts from reference TRBV25-1 and TRBJ1-3): EADIYQTPRYLVIGTGKKITLECSQTMGHDKMYWYQQDPGMELHLIHYSYGVNSTEKGDLSSESTVSRIRTEHFPLTLESARPSHTSQYLCASSEDRAGNTIYFGEGSWLTVV.

This clone was observed a handful of times. The CDR3 spells CASSLGFDQPQHF. The CDR3 coding sequence is TGTGCCAGCAGCTTGGGATTTGATCAGCCCCAGCATTTT. The rearrangement joins TRBV5-6 to TRBJ1-5; D ambiguous. CDR1 is SGHDT and CDR2 is YYEEEE in the germline V gene. CDR3 length: 13 residues. V was trimmed by 0 bases and J by 5 bases, leaving 6 bases between them.

This clone was observed a single time. This CDR3 reads CASSLAQTGTTKGEQYF. The DNA of the CDR3 is TGTGCCAGCAGCTTAGCACAGACCGGGACTACCAAGGGTGAGCAGTACTTC. This chain connects TRBV7-2 to TRBJ2-7, with TRBD2 matching over 7 bases. This CDR3 has 17 residues. The J segment lost 7 bases and the V segment lost 0 bases, leaving 15 bases of the junction unmatched. Germline values: CDR1 SGHTA, CDR2 FQGNSA.

The rearrangement links TRBV9 to TRBJ1-2; tentatively, D is TRBD1 (5 bases). This CDR3 region has 14 residues. Per the germline V gene, CDR1 is SGDLS and CDR2 is YYNGEE. The germline V and J ends were trimmed by 0 bases and 5 bases, with 11 bases remaining between them. The CDR3 DNA reads TGTGCCAGCAGCGTAGACGGGGGATGGTATGGCTACACCTTC. The encoded protein is CASSVDGGWYGYTF.